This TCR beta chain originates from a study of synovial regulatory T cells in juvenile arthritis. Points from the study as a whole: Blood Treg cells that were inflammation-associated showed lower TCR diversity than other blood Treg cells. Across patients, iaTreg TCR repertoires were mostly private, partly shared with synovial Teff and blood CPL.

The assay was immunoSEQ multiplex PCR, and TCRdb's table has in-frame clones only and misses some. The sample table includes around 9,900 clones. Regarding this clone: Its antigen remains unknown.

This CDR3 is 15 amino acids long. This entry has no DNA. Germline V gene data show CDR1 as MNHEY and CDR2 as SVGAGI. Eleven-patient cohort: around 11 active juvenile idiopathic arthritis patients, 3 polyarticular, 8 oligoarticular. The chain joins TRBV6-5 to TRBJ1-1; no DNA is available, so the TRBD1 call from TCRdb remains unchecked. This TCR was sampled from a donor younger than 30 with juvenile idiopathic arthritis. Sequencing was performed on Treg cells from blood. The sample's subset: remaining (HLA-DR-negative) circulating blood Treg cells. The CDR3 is CASRDSPIMNTEAFF.